These T cell receptor beta chains were read from a single sample in a study of regulatory T cells in long-lasting Graves disease. Each CDR3 protein gets one entry after TCRdb re-called the multiplex PCR reads with MiXCR. The profile covers under 300,000 distinct CDR3 sequences, with around 18% appearing a single time and approximately 20% taken by the ten largest. The sample here was peripheral blood mononuclear cells (PBMCs), taken at new diagnosis, from a patient treated with antithyroid drugs. All receptors come from a female donor with Graves disease. Both conserved end residues are part of each CDR3. The D gene is left open where the match is weak. The listing skips clone size in some rows; elsewhere it reads once, few, many or a size class.

>many|TRBJ2-2|TRBD1|TRBV27
TGTGCCAGCAGTCCCGCGGACAGGCACACCGGGGAGCTGTTTTTT
CASSPADRHTGELFF
>many|TRBJ2-7|NA|TRBV7-9
TGTGCCAGCAGCCGGACGACTAACTACGAGCAGTACTTC
CASSRTTNYEQYF
>few|TRBJ2-7|NA|TRBV28
TGTGCCAGCAGTTTATTCGGCCTACGGGGCGAGGGCGAGCAGTACTTC
CASSLFGLRGEGEQYF
>many|TRBJ2-5|TRBD1|TRBV6-1
TGTGCCAGCAGTGAATGGGGACAGGGGAGTTCGGAGACCCAGTACTTC
CASSEWGQGSSETQYF
>few|TRBJ2-1|TRBD1|TRBV20-1
TGCAGTGCTAGGGGGCAGGGGGACGATGAGCAGTTCTTC
CSARGQGDDEQFF
>many|TRBJ2-7|NA|TRBV11-3
TGTGCCAGCAGTGAAGGGAGCTCCTACGAGCAGTACTTC
CASSEGSSYEQYF
>many|TRBJ2-7|TRBD2|TRBV27
TGTGCCAGCAGTTTCGGGACTACCGAGCAGTACTTC
CASSFGTTEQYF
>many|TRBJ2-7|TRBD2|TRBV7-9
TGTGCCAGCAGCTTACTAGCGGGAGGGTACGAGCAGTACTTC
CASSLLAGGYEQYF
>NA|TRBJ2-7|NA|TRBV3-2
TGTGCCAGCAGCCAACTAAGGGGGGTAGCCTCCTACGAGCAGTACTTC
CASSQLRGVASYEQYF
>many|TRBJ2-2|TRBD1|TRBV7-2
TGTGCCAGCAGCTCCAGACAGGGGAACACCGGGGAGCTGTTTTTT
CASSSRQGNTGELFF
>NA|TRBJ2-7|NA|TRBV6-2/TRBV6-3
TGTGCCAGCAGTTACCCTCGGGGAAGCTCCTACGAGCAGTACTTC
CASSYPRGSSYEQYF
>many|TRBJ1-1|TRBD1|TRBV12-3/TRBV12-4
TGTGCCAGCAGTTTCCAGACAGGGCCCATCGAAGCTTTCTTT
CASSFQTGPIEAFF
>NA|TRBJ2-5|NA|TRBV2
TGTGCCAGCAGTGACTGGGGCGCGGTCCAAGAGACTCAGTACTTC
CASSDWGAVQETQYF
>NA|TRBJ1-6|NA|TRBV12-3/TRBV12-4
TGTGCCAGCAGGCTCAAGGGGCTTCATTCACCCCTCCACTTT
CASRLKGLHSPLHF
>many|TRBJ1-6|NA|TRBV2
TGTGCCAGCAGTGAACGATCGGGACACTTTTCACCCCTCCACTTT
CASSERSGHFSPLHF
>many|TRBJ2-2|NA|TRBV3-1
TGTGCCAGCAGCCAAGATCCCGACCCTAGTTTCGGGGAGCTGTTTTTT
CASSQDPDPSFGELFF
>many|TRBJ1-2|NA|TRBV6-5
TGTGCCAGCAGTTACCGTTTTGCGTCGCGGGGCTACACCTTC
CASSYRFASRGYTF
>many|TRBJ2-1|TRBD1|TRBV18
TGTGCCAGCTTTCAGGACAGGGGGCGGGACAATGAGCAGTTCTTC
CASFQDRGRDNEQFF
>once|TRBJ2-2|NA|TRBV11-3
TGTGCCAGCAGCTTAATCCGGGCGGGGACCGGGGAGCTGTTTTTT
CASSLIRAGTGELFF
>many|TRBJ1-2|NA|TRBV20-1
TGCAGTGCTAGAGTTGTCTCGGGAGACTATGGCTACACCTTC
CSARVVSGDYGYTF
>many|TRBJ2-3|NA|TRBV5-1
TGTGCCAGCAGCCGGACAGTTTTTAGCACAGATACGCAGTATTTT
CASSRTVFSTDTQYF
>NA|TRBJ2-2|TRBD2|TRBV2
TGTGCCAGCAGTGCTCATTTAGCGGGAAACACCGGGGAGCTGTTTTTT
CASSAHLAGNTGELFF
>NA|TRBJ2-7|TRBD2|TRBV3-1
TGTGCCAGCAGCCAGGGGACTAGCGGGACGTCGGAGCAGTACTTC
CASSQGTSGTSEQYF
>many|TRBJ2-3|NA|TRBV27
TGTGCCAGCAGTTTGCAGTCCTACTCAGATACGCAGTATTTT
CASSLQSYSDTQYF
>NA|TRBJ2-2|TRBD2|TRBV9
TGTGCCAGCAGCGTACTTAGCGGGTCGAACACCGGGGAGCTGTTTTTT
CASSVLSGSNTGELFF
>many|TRBJ1-4|NA|TRBV20-1
TGCAGTGCTAGAGATCTTATTAAGTTAGCAACTAATGAAAAACTGTTTTTT
CSARDLIKLATNEKLFF
>NA|TRBJ2-1|NA|TRBV12-3/TRBV12-4
TGTGCCAGCAGTTTAGGGAGGGCCGCTCGTGAGCAGTTCTTC
CASSLGRAAREQFF
>many|TRBJ1-5|TRBD1|TRBV12-3/TRBV12-4
TGTGCCAGCAGTACCGGGACAGGGGCTACTCAGCCCCAGCATTTT
CASSTGTGATQPQHF
>many|TRBJ1-1|NA|TRBV3-1
TGTGCCAGCAGCCCCGGTGGGGGTTACACTGAAGCTTTCTTT
CASSPGGGYTEAFF
>many|TRBJ2-6|NA|TRBV28
TGTGCCAGCAGGCGGTCTGGGGCCAACGTCCTGACTTTC
CASRRSGANVLTF
>NA|TRBJ2-7|NA|TRBV19
TGTGCCAGTAGTATGCAGGGATTCTACGAGCAGTACTTC
CASSMQGFYEQYF
>many|TRBJ2-7|TRBD1|TRBV6-2/TRBV6-3
TGTGCCAGCAGTTACTCGACAGGGGGCTACGAGCAGTACTTC
CASSYSTGGYEQYF
>NA|TRBJ2-2|NA|TRBV4-1
TGCGCCAGCAGCCAAGATCTACAGGGGAACACCGGGGAGCTGTTTTTT
CASSQDLQGNTGELFF
>NA|TRBJ2-1|TRBD2|TRBV2
TGTGCCAGCGGTTTAGCGGGAGGGCCAGTCTCCTACAATGAGCAGTTCTTC
CASGLAGGPVSYNEQFF
>few|TRBJ2-5|NA|TRBV9
TGTGCCAGCAGCGTAGAACCAAGAGAGACCCAGTACTTC
CASSVEPRETQYF
>many|TRBJ1-1|NA|TRBV2
TGTGCCAGCAGTGATAGAGGGGCGGACACTGAAGCTTTCTTT
CASSDRGADTEAFF
>many|TRBJ1-5|NA|TRBV24-1
TGTGCCACCAGTGATGACGACCACCAGCCCCAGCATTTT
CATSDDDHQPQHF
>few|TRBJ2-1|TRBD1|TRBV7-9
TGTGCCAGCAGCTCGGACAGGGAGCGCGGTAATGAGCAGTTCTTC
CASSSDRERGNEQFF
>many|TRBJ2-1|NA|TRBV24-1
TGTGCCACCAGTGATTTCGCTACCTCTTCCTACAATGAGCAGTTCTTC
CATSDFATSSYNEQFF
>few|TRBJ2-3|TRBD2|TRBV6-1
TGTGCCAGCAGTGGAGCGGGAGACACAGATACGCAGTATTTT
CASSGAGDTDTQYF